In its sample, the clone carrying this T cell receptor beta chain was seen once. These data originate in a study of blood T cell repertoires in COVID-19. Overall study context: Material from acute and convalescent COVID-19 was sourced from the United States, Italy and Spain. From T cells, B-cell-depleted T cells, or PBMCs came the material, which was cDNA or gDNA.

Here immunoSEQ multiplex PCR was the method, and the copy in TCRdb shows in-frame clones only, minus some. This sample carries fewer than 700,000 clones, roughly nine tenths of them seen once, and the ten largest clones take 7.8%. In Seattle, patients joined the study during active infection and were tracked longitudinally. CDR1 SGHTA and CDR2 FQGNSA come from the germline V gene. CDR3 length equals 13 residues. The ends were cut back, 0 bases at V and 15 bases at J, with 16 bases in the middle. The receptor was derived from a woman between 50 and 59 years old with COVID-19, enrolled during active disease. This chain connects TRBV7-2 to TRBJ2-3; weak D call: TRBD2 (7 bases). What was sequenced was peripheral blood. The CDR3 sequence is CASSLAGAGAKYF. The CDR3 nucleotides are TGTGCCAGCAGCTTAGCGGGGGCGGGGGCGAAATATTTT. The full variable domain, completed using reference TRBV7-2 and TRBJ2-3, is GAGVSQSPSNKVTEKGKDVELRCDPISGHTALYWYRQSLGQGLEFLIYFQGNSAPDKSGLPSDRFSAERTGGSVSTLTIQRTQQEDSAVYLCASSLAGAGAKYFGPGTRLTVL.